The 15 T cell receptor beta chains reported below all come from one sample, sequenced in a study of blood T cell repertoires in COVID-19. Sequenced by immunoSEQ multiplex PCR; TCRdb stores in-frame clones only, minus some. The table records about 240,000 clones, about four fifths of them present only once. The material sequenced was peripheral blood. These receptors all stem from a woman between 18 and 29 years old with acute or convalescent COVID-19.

This chain's CDR3 is CATSEGQRREKLFF. The CDR3 DNA follows: TGTGCCACCAGCGAGGGACAGCGAAGGGAAAAACTGTTTTTT. The V and J genes are TRBV15 and TRBJ1-4; 7 nucleotides line up with TRBD1. The V gene's germline CDR1 is LNHNV and CDR2 YYDKDF (reference sequence). The CDR3 consists of 14 residues. The J segment lost 8 bases and the V segment lost 5 bases, leaving 8 bases of the junction unmatched.

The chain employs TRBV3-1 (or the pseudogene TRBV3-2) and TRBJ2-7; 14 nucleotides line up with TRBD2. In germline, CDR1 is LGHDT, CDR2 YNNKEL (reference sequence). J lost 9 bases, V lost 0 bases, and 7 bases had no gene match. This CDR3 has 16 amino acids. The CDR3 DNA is TGTGCCAGCAGCCAAGAACCGGGACTAGCGGGAGTAGGGCAGTACTTC. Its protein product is CASSQEPGLAGVGQYF.

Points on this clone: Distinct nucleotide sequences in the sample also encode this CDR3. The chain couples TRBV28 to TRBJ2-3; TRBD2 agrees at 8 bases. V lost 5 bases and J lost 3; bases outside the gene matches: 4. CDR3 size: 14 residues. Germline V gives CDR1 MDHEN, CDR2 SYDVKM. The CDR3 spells CASSPSGSTDTQYF. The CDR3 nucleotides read TGTGCCAGCAGTCCAAGCGGGAGTACAGATACGCAGTATTTT.

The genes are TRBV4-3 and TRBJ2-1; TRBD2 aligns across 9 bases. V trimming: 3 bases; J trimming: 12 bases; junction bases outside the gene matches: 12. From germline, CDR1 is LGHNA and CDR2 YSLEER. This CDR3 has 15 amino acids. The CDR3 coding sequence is TGCGCCAGCAGCCACGTGCGGGAGGGGCTACAGGGGCAGTTCTTC. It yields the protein CASSHVREGLQGQFF.

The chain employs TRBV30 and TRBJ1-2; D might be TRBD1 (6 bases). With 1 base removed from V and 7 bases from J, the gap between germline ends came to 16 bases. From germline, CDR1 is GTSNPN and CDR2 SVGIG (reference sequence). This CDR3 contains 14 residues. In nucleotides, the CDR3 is TGTGCCTGGAGTGACACAGGGTTCGGAACTGGCTACACCTTC. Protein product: CAWSDTGFGTGYTF.

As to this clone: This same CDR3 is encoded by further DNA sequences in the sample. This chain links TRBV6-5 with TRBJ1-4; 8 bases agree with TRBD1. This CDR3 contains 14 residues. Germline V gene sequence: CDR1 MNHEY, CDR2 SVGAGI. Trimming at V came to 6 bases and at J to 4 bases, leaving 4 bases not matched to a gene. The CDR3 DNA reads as TGTGCCAGCAGCCGGACAGGGCTTAATGAAAAACTGTTTTTT. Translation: CASSRTGLNEKLFF.

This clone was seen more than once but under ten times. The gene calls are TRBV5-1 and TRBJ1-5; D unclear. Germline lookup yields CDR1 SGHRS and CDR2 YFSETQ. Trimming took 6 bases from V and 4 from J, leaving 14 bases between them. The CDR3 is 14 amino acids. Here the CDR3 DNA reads TGCGCCAGCACACCGAACTGGGAGAATCAGCCCCAGCATTTT. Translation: CASTPNWENQPQHF.

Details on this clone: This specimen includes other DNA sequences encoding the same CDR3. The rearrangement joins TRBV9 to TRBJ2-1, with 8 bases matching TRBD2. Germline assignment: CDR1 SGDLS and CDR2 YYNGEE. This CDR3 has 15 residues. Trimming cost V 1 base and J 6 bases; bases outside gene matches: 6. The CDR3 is CASSVSGTSGNEQFF. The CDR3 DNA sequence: TGTGCCAGCAGCGTATCGGGGACTAGTGGCAATGAGCAGTTCTTC.

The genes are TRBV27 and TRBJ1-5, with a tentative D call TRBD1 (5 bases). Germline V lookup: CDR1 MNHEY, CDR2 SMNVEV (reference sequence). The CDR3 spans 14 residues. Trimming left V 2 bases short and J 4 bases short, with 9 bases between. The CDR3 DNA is TGTGCCAGCAGTTTAGTCGGGGGAAATCAGCCCCAGCATTTT. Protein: CASSLVGGNQPQHF.

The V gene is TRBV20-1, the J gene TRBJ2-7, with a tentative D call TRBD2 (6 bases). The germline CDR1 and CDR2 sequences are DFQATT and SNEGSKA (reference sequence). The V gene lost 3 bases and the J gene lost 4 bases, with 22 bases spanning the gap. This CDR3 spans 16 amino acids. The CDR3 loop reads CSASPTTGTPRYEQYF. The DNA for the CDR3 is TGCAGTGCTAGTCCAACTACCGGGACTCCACGGTACGAGCAGTACTTC.

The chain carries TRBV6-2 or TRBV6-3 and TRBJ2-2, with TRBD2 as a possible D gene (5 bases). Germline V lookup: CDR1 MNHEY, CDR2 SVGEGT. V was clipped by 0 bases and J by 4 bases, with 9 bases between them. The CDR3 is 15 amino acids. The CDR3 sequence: CASSYSIGLTGELFF. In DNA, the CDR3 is TGTGCCAGCAGTTACTCGATCGGACTCACCGGGGAGCTGTTTTTT.

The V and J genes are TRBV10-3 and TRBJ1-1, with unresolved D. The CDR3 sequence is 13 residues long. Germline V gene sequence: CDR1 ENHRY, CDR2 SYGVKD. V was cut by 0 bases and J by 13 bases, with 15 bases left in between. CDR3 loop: CAISESWETRVFF. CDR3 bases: TGTGCCATCAGTGAGTCATGGGAGACACGGGTTTTCTTT.

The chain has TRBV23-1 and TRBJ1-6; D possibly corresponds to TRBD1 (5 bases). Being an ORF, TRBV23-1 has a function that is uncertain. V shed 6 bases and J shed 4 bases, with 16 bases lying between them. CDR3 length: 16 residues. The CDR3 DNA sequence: TGCGCCAGCAGCCGGGCAGGGAAAGGATATAATTCACCCCTCCACTTT. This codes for CASSRAGKGYNSPLHF.

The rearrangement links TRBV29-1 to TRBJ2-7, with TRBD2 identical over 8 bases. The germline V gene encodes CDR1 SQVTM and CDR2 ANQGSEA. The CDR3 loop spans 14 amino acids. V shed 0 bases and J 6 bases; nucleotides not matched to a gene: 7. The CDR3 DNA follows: TGCAGCGTTGAAGACGGGAGGGGGGGCGGCGAGCAGTACTTC. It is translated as CSVEDGRGGGEQYF.

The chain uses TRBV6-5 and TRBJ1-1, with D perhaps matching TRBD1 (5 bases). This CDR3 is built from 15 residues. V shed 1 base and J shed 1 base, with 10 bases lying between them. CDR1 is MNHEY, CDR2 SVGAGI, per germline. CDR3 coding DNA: TGTGCCAGCAGTTACTACGGGGGGTCGAACACTGAAGCTTTCTTT. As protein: CASSYYGGSNTEAFF.